This T cell receptor beta chain is drawn from a study of CD8+CD57+ T cells in acquired aplastic anemia (dated by TCRdb to 2017 to 2018). With regard to the full study: Extracted DNA from sorted CD4+ and CD8+ cells averaged about 2.9 ug, ranging from roughly 0.19 to 27.4 ug. An average of about 10 million reads for CD4+ cells and approximately 11 million reads for CD8+ cells was obtained from healthy donor samples. Results and caveats for the whole study, not just this receptor: Roughly 30 CD8+ CDR3 sequences were found to be shared between patients and controls, but these sequences appeared to be highly expressed in patients and within the immunodominant clones of the patients. Between patients and healthy controls, no significant difference in CD8+ Simpson's diversity was found (P=0.060).

According to the germline V gene, CDR1 reads MGHRA and CDR2 reads YSYEKL. The CDR3 sequence holds 17 residues, the cysteine and phenylalanine included. Of all the DNA, just the CDR3 is kept, 51 bases in frame from base 1. In the study, sorted CD4+ and CD8+ blood T cells from patients with severe aplastic anemia and from healthy subjects underwent deep sequencing of TCR repertoires. Ficoll-Paque density gradient centrifugation was used to isolate peripheral blood mononuclear cells. Before DNA extraction, CD4+ and CD8+ T cells were sorted with FACS or magnetic beads. Concerning this clonotype: No antigen is known for it. Relative to the germline gene, one junction end is altered; a read error may explain this.

TCR beta VDJ combination and CDR3 sequence profiling used genomic DNA as the template. An Illumina HiSeq 2000 was used for TCR repertoire sequencing. The source study handled its data this way. Repertoires were assessed using TRBV/TRBJ rearrangement plots, CDR3 size and DJ length profiles, and Simpson's diversity index. The immunodominant clone was defined as the most abundant DNA sequence in deep sequencing data. CDR3 amino acid sequences were checked for sharing across subjects and were also compared against the VDJdb database and published repertoires. TCRdb reran the public reads through fastp at Q25 and MiXCR, keeping productive beta chains. Identical CDR3 protein sequences are pooled into one entry, listed with their most common genes and DNA. The V and J calls and clone size are TCRdb's, not the authors'. The sample data list around 140,000 distinct CDR3 sequences, and more than 35% of these were observed just once. The ten largest clones add up to roughly 8.1% of the sample.

The TCR originated in a human donor in good health, serving as a control. The sequence is built from TRBV4-1 and TRBJ1-1; the D segment cannot be called with confidence. The sequencing sample was made of sorted CD4+, CD8+, or CD8+CD57+ T cells (not recorded which) from PBMCs. The DNA reads as follows: TGCGCCAGCAACCAAGATAACCCGGGAATAATGAACACTGAAGCTTTCTTT. Its protein is CASNQDNPGIMNTEAFF.